The 11 T cell receptor beta chains reported below all come from one sample, sequenced in a study of blood T cell repertoires in COVID-19. TCRdb keeps only in-frame clones here, not all; method: immunoSEQ multiplex PCR. This table holds around 140,000 clones, around 84% found once. Sequencing input: PBMCs or T cells enriched from blood (not recorded which). These receptors all stem from a middle-aged man with acute COVID-19.

The chain has TRBV3-1 (or the pseudogene TRBV3-2) and TRBJ2-7; no reliable D call. Germline CDR1 LGHDT, CDR2 YNNKEL (reference sequence). Trimming removed 0 bases from V and 6 bases from J, with 9 bases in between. CDR3 length: 13 residues. For the CDR3, the DNA is TGTGCCAGCAGCCAAGATCACAGACCCGAGCAGTACTTC. Translating gives CASSQDHRPEQYF.

The chain uses TRBV11-2 and TRBJ2-1; 9 nucleotides match TRBD2. V gave up 1 base and J gave up 9 bases; unmatched junction bases: 4. The germline V gene encodes CDR1 SGHAT and CDR2 FQNNGV. The CDR3 extends over 14 amino acids. CDR3 protein: CASSLVLAGAEQFF. CDR3 bases: TGTGCCAGCAGCTTAGTATTAGCGGGAGCTGAGCAGTTCTTC.

The V and J genes are TRBV5-1 and TRBJ2-7, with TRBD2 as a possible D gene (7 bases). Trimming removed 4 bases at V and 6 bases at J, with 17 bases between. The germline gives CDR1 SGHRS, CDR2 YFSETQ. This CDR3 comprises 14 residues. CDR3 bases: TGCGCCAGCAGCCGAGGGGGGAGGGTCTCCGAGCAGTACTTC. It yields the protein CASSRGGRVSEQYF.

The V gene is TRBV27, the J gene TRBJ2-1; possible D gene TRBD1, 5 bases. V lost 2 bases, J lost 9 bases, and 8 bases lay in between. This CDR3 contains 12 residues. Germline CDR1 MNHEY, CDR2 SMNVEV (reference sequence). The CDR3 reads CASSLKGIEQFF. CDR3 coding DNA: TGTGCCAGCAGTTTAAAGGGGATTGAGCAGTTCTTC.

The V gene is TRBV2, the J gene TRBJ2-1; D might be TRBD1 (6 bases). The ends were cut back, 6 bases at V and 5 bases at J, with 11 bases in the middle. The CDR3 consists of 13 residues. Per the germline V gene, CDR1 is SNHLY and CDR2 is FYNNEI. In DNA form, the CDR3 reads TGTGCCAGCAGAAGGACAGCGGACAATGAGCAGTTCTTC. Translated, it gives CASRRTADNEQFF.

In this sample, this clone turned up once. V usage is TRBV10-1 and J usage is TRBJ2-4, with TRBD1 matching 7 bases. This CDR3 contains 15 residues. Germline V gene sequence: CDR1 WNHNN, CDR2 SYGVQD (reference sequence). V dropped 4 bases and J dropped 0; count of bases not matched to a gene: 3. The CDR3 bases are TGCGCCAGCAGTGCAACAGGGGAAGCCAAAAACATTCAGTACTTC. Translating gives CASSATGEAKNIQYF.

This clone turned up a few times. The chain couples TRBV5-8 to TRBJ1-6, with 10 positions matching TRBD1. This CDR3 has 15 amino acids. Germline lookup yields CDR1 SGHTS and CDR2 YDEGEE. J lost 9 bases, V lost 4 bases, and 7 bases had no gene match. In DNA form, the CDR3 reads TGTGCCAGCAGCCCTCGGACAGGGGGAGGTTCACCCCTCCACTTT. This gives the protein CASSPRTGGGSPLHF.

The gene calls are TRBV7-3 and TRBJ2-2; a possible D gene is TRBD1 (5 bases). This CDR3 has 14 amino acids. The ends were cut back, 5 bases at V and 1 base at J, with 8 bases in the middle. Germline-derived CDR1 and CDR2 are SGHTA and FQGTGA. CDR3 DNA: TGTGCCAGCAGCCCAGACAGGAACACCGGGGAGCTGTTTTTT. Amino acids: CASSPDRNTGELFF.

The rearrangement joins TRBV5-6 to TRBJ1-5, with 8 bases fitting TRBD1. Germline V gene sequence: CDR1 SGHDT, CDR2 YYEEEE. This CDR3 is built from 13 residues. Germline trimming cut 3 bases from V and 4 bases from J; bases unmatched to any gene: 0. The CDR3 coding sequence is TGTGCCAGCAGCTGGACAGGGAATCAGCCCCAGCATTTT. It codes for CASSWTGNQPQHF. The whole variable domain, remainder taken from reference TRBV5-6 and TRBJ1-5, is DAGVTQSPTHLIKTRGQQVTLRCSPKSGHDTVSWYQQALGQGPQFIFQYYEEEERQRGNFPDRFSGHQFPNYSSELNVNALLLGDSALYLCASSWTGNQPQHFGDGTRLSIL.

The chain recombines TRBV27 with TRBJ2-7; a weak D match, TRBD2 (6 bases). Germline CDR1 reads MNHEY; CDR2 reads SMNVEV (reference sequence). The germline V and J ends were trimmed by 6 bases and 0 bases, with 15 bases remaining between them. This CDR3 is built from 15 residues. The CDR3 nucleotides are TGTGCCAGCAGCCCTACTAGCCTGGGCTCCTACGAGCAGTACTTC. This sequence encodes CASSPTSLGSYEQYF.

The chain carries TRBV6-5 and TRBJ1-1; 11 bases map to TRBD1. The V gene end was trimmed by 1 base and the J gene end by 5 bases; junction bases not matched to a gene: 6. The CDR3 totals 16 residues. Germline V gene data show CDR1 as MNHEY and CDR2 as SVGAGI. CDR3 in amino acids: CASSYLRGQGATEAFF. CDR3 nucleotides: TGTGCCAGCAGTTACTTACGAGGACAGGGGGCTACTGAAGCTTTCTTT.